This T cell receptor beta chain was profiled in a study of regulatory T cells in long-lasting Graves disease. Stated time point: newly diagnosed GD, antithyroid drugs for less than 3 months. The TCR library was made from RNA extracted from PBMCs. V shed 1 base and J shed 5 bases, with 12 bases lying between them. The CDR3 is 14 residues long. Germline V gives CDR1 DFQATT, CDR2 SNEGSKA (reference sequence). This clonotype was seen at least ten times. Through Arm-PCR of CDR3 regions and iRepertoire HTBI primers, TCR beta libraries were built. Original analysis: From all samples, identification returned 14 TRBJ and approximately 61 TRBV segments. TCRdb reprocessed the multiplex PCR reads with MiXCR, giving one entry per CDR3 protein. The V and J calls come from TCRdb's annotation, not from the publication. The data contain under 450,000 distinct CDR3 sequences, 15% to 20% of them seen just once; the ten biggest clones take up over 20%.

These records were also assigned to another study, of T cells in Graves' hyperthyroidism and ophthalmopathy.

The sample here was peripheral blood mononuclear cells (PBMCs), taken at new diagnosis, from a patient treated with antithyroid drugs. The chain recombines TRBV20-1 with TRBJ2-1; D is possibly TRBD2 (6 bases). The receptor was isolated from a woman aged 18-35 years with Graves disease. The CDR3 loop reads CSARGSGRNNEQFF. DNA of the CDR3: TGCAGTGCTAGAGGTAGCGGAAGGAACAATGAGCAGTTCTTC.